The present entry profiles one TCR beta chain with its context. Its antigen specificity is not known. No quality values exist for individual bases; no much larger clone is one base distant. The source of the sample is a study of human thymus T cells (dated by TCRdb to the early 2020s). As for the study more broadly: The study used under ten infant thymus samples plus four related peripheral blood samples to characterize TCR alpha and beta repertoires. The cohort included over five male and a couple of female infants, with donor ages spanning 7 to 244 days.

What the research found in general, with its limitations: On average, thymus samples yielded about 810,000 unique TCRB clonotypes, whereas blood samples yielded around 84,000. Usage of V and J gene segments appeared to be biased in both the thymic and the peripheral blood repertoires. Highly overlapping thymic TCR repertoires among unrelated individuals were reported in the related research.

Thymus tissue was collected as surgical resects that were removed during corrective cardiac surgery. In Finland, the donors were immunologically healthy infants who were having open corrective cardiac surgery for congenital heart defects. Thymocytes were freed from the tissue by mechanical means and kept at -70 degrees C as pellets of roughly 9-30 million cells. A QIAsymphony instrument was used to extract genomic DNA from the frozen cell pellets. TCRB and TCRAD loci were amplified from a standardized quantity of quality-controlled genomic DNA using the immunoSEQ multiplex PCR assay. The amplicons spanned the V(D)J region and were long enough to cover the CDR3 and allow V and J genes to be identified. The commercial immunoSEQ service was used to sequence amplicons on an Illumina platform. As for how the authors treated the data: Corrections for primer bias and sequencing errors followed previously described methods, while TCRAD and TCRB definitions were based on the IMGT database. Repertoires were analysed with immunoSEQ Analyzer 3.0 and VDJTools, covering basic statistics, V/J segment usage, diversity estimates, rarefaction and pairwise overlap. Diversity was estimated using the Chao1, ChaoE, Efron-Thisted, Shannon and inverse Simpson indices, and was also estimated on datasets down-sampled to the size of the smallest sample. Repertoire overlap used strict matching of CDR3 nucleotide sequence, V gene and J gene, with Jaccard-based multidimensional scaling clustering. TCRdb provides this immuneACCESS table in a form limited to in-frame rearrangements. Some clones are lacking; in checked studies, under half of them reflect an unresolved V gene, and why the rest are absent is not known. That table supplies the V and J calls and clone size; D and trimming were determined from the DNA. This sample lists roughly 120,000 clones; about 95% were detected once. The ten largest clones add up to 0.02% to 0.025% of the sample.

The germline V and J ends show losses of 6 bases and 8 bases respectively, and no gene match explains 12 bases of the junction. Reading from cysteine to phenylalanine, the CDR3 counts 15 amino acids. The read is trimmed to its CDR3 DNA, 45 bases read in frame from base 1. Taken from the germline V gene (reference sequence), the CDR1 and CDR2 loops are SEHNR and FQNEAQ. The rearranged segments are TRBV7-9 and TRBJ2-1; TRBD1 fits 8 bases in the junction. The material sequenced was thymus tissue. This TCR derives from a boy less than two years old with a congenital heart defect but otherwise immunologically healthy. The CDR3 reads as follows: CASRPRTGRPDEQFF. The sequenced DNA: TGTGCCAGCAGACCCAGGACAGGGAGACCTGATGAGCAGTTCTTC.